The source of this T cell receptor (beta chain) is a study of CD8 T cells in Susac syndrome. Germline CDR1 is DFQATT and CDR2 is SNEGSKA (reference sequence). V shed 5 bases and J 3 bases; nucleotides not matched to a gene: 5. This CDR3 spans 13 amino acids. After extraction with the RNeasy kit, about 0.5 to 1 ug of the RNA was reverse transcribed using random hexamers. MiXCR, run by TCRdb on the immunoSEQ multiplex PCR reads, gives a single entry per CDR3 protein. The sample contains some 130,000 distinct CDR3 sequences, roughly 94% of which appear only once. The source of this sequence is a human donor with multiple sclerosis. The specimen was CD4+ T cells from PBMCs. The chain joins TRBV20-1 to TRBJ2-7, with TRBD2 matching over 9 bases. The CDR3 coding sequence is TGCAGTGCTGCCGGGACTAGCTTCTACGAGCAGTACTTC. It is translated as CSAAGTSFYEQYF.